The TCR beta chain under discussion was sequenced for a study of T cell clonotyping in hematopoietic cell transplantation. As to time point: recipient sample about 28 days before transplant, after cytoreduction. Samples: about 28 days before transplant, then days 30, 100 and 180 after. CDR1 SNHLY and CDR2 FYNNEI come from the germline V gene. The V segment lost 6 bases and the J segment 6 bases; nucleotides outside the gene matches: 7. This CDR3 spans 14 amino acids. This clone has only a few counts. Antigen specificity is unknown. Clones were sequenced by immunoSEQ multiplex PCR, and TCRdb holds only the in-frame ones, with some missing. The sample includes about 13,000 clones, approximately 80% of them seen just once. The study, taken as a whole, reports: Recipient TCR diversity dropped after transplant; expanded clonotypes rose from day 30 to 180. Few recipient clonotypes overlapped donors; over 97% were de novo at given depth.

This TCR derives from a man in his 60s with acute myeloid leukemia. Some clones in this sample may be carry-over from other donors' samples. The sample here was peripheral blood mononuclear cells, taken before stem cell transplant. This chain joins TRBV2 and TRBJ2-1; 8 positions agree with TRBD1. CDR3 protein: CASSPTGAVNEQFF. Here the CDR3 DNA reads TGTGCCAGCAGCCCGACAGGGGCGGTCAATGAGCAGTTCTTC. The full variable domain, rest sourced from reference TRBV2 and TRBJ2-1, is EPEVTQTPSHQVTQMGQEVILRCVPISNHLYFYWYRQILGQKVEFLVSFYNNEISEKSEIFDDQFSVERPDGSNFTLKIRSTKLEDSAMYFCASSPTGAVNEQFFGPGTRLTVL.